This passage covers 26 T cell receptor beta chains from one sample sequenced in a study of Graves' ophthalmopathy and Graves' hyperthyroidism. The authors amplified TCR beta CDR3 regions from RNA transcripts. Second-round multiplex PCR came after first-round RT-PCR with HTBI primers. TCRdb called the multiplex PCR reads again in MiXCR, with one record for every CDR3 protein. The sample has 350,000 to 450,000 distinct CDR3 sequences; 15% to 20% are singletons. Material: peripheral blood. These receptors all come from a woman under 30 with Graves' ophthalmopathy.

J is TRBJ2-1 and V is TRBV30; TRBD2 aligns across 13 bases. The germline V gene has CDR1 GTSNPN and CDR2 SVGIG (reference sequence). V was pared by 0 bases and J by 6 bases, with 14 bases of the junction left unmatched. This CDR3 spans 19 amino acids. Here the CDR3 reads CAWSVHLLAGGSGFNEQFF. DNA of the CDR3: TGTGCCTGGAGTGTACATTTACTAGCGGGAGGGTCGGGTTTCAATGAGCAGTTCTTC.

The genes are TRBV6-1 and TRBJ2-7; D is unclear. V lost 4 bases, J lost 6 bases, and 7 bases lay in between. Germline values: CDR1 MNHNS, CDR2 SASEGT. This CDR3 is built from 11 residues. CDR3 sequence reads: CASSGQGEQYF. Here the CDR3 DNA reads TGTGCCAGCAGTGGTCAAGGCGAGCAGTACTTC.

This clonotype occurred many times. This CDR3 reads CASSYLQTYEQYF. CDR3 nucleotide sequence: TGTGCCAGCAGTTACTTACAGACCTACGAGCAGTACTTC. V and J are TRBV6-5 and TRBJ2-7; D unresolved. This CDR3 has 13 residues. Trimming took 1 base from V and 2 from J, leaving 6 bases between them. Germline CDR1 MNHEY, CDR2 SVGAGI.

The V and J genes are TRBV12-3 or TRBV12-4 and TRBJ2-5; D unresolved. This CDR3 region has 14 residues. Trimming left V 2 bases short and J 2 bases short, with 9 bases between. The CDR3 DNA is TGTGCCAGCAGTTTATTGGCGCTGCAAGAGACCCAGTACTTC. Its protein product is CASSLLALQETQYF.

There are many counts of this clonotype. The CDR3: CASSASGGRTGELFF. DNA of the CDR3: TGTGCCAGTAGTGCCTCAGGGGGCAGGACCGGGGAGCTGTTTTTT. The chain couples TRBV19 to TRBJ2-2, with 8 nucleotides matching TRBD1. Per the germline V gene, CDR1 is LNHDA and CDR2 is SQIVND (reference sequence). The length of the CDR3 is 15 residues. V lost 5 bases, J lost 5 bases, and 7 bases stayed unmatched.

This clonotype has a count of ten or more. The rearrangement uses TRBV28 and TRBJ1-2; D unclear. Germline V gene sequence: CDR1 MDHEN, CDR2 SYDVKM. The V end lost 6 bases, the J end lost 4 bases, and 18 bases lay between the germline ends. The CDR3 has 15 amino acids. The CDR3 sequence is CASRPQGPGVYGYTF. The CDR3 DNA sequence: TGTGCCAGCAGGCCCCAAGGCCCCGGGGTCTATGGCTACACCTTC.

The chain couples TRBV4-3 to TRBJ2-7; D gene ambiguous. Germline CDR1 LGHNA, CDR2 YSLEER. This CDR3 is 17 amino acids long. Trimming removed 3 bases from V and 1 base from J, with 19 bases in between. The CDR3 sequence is CASSQSVLLGLSYEQYF. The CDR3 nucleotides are TGCGCCAGCAGCCAGTCTGTCTTGCTAGGCCTGTCCTACGAGCAGTACTTC.

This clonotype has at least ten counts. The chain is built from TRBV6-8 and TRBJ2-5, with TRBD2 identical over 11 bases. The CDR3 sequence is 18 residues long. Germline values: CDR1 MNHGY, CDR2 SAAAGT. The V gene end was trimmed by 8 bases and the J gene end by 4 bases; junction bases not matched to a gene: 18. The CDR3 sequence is CASLPGLAESMAGETQYF. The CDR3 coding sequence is TGTGCCAGCTTACCGGGACTAGCGGAGTCCATGGCGGGAGAGACCCAGTACTTC.

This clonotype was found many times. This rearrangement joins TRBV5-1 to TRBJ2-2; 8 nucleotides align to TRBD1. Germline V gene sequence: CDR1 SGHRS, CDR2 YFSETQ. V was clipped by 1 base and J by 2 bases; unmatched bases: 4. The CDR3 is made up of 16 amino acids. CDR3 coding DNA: TGCGCCAGCAGCTTGAACAGGGGGATAAACACCGGGGAGCTGTTTTTT. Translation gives CASSLNRGINTGELFF.

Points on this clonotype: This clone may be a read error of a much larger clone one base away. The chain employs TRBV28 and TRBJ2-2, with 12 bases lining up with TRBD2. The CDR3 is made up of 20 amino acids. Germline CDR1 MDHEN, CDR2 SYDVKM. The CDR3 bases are TGTGCCATCAGTTTAATCCCGACTAGCGGGGGTACTACGAACACCGGGGAGCTGTTTTTT. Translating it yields CAISLIPTSGGTTNTGELFF.

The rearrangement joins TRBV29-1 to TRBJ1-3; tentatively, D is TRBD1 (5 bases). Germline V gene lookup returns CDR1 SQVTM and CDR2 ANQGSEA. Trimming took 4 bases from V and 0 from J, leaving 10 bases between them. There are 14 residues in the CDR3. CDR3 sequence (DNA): TGCAGCGTTGGTGACAGTAGCTCTGGAAACACCATATATTTT. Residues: CSVGDSSSGNTIYF.

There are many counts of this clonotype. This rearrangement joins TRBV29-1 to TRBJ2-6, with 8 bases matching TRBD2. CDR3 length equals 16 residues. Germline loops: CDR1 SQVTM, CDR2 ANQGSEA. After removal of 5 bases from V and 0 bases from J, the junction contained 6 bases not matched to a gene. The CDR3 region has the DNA TGCAGCGTTCGCACGGGGGGGAGCTCTGGGGCCAACGTCCTGACTTTC. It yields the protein CSVRTGGSSGANVLTF.

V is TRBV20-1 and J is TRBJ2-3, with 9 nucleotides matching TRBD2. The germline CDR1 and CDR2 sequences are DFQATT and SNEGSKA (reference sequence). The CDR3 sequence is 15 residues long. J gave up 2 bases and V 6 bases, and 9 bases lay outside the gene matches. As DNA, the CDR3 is TGCAGTGCAGGCGGGGCGGGAGGGTTCACAGATACGCAGTATTTT. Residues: CSAGGAGGFTDTQYF.

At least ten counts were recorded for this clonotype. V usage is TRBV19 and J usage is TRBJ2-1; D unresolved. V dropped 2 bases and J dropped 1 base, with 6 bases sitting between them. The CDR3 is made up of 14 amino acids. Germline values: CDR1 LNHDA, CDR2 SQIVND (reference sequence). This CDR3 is CASSIRVSYNEQFF. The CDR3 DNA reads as TGTGCCAGTAGTATAAGGGTTTCCTACAATGAGCAGTTCTTC.

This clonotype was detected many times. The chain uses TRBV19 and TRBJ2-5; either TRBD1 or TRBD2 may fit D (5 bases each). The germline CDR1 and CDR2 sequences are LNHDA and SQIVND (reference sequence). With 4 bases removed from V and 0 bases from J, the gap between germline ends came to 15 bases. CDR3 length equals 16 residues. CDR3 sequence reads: CASSTGTQWYQETQYF. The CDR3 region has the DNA TGTGCCAGTAGTACAGGGACGCAATGGTACCAAGAGACCCAGTACTTC.

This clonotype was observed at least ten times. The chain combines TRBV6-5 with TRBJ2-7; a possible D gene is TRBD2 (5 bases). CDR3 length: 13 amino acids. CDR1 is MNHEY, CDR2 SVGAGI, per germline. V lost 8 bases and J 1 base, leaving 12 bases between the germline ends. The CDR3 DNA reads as TGTGCCAGCGGCACGGGAAGATCCTACGAGCAGTACTTC. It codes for CASGTGRSYEQYF.

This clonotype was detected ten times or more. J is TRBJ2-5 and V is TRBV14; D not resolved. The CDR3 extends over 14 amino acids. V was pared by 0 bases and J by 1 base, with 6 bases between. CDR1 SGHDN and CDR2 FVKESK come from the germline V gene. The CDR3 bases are TGTGCCAGCAGCCAAGAGCCAGGCCAAGAGACCCAGTACTTC. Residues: CASSQEPGQETQYF.

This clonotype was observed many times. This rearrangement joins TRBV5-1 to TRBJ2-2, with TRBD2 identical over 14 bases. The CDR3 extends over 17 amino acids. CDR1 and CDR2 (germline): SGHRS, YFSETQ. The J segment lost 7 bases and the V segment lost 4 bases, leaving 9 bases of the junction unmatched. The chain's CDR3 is CASSGLAGGYQGGELFF. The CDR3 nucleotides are TGCGCCAGCAGCGGACTAGCGGGAGGTTATCAAGGCGGGGAGCTGTTTTTT.

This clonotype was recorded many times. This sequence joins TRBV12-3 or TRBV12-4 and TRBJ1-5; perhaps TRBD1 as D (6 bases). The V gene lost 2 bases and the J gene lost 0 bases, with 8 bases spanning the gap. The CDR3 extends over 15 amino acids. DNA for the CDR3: TGTGCCAGCAGTTTACGGGACAATAGCAATCAGCCCCAGCATTTT. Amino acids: CASSLRDNSNQPQHF.

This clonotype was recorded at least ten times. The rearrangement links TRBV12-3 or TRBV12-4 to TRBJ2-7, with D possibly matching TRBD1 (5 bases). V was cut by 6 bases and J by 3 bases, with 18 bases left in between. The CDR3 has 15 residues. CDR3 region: CASRPRVGLSYEQYF. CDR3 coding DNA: TGTGCCAGCAGGCCTAGGGTGGGGCTGAGCTACGAGCAGTACTTC.

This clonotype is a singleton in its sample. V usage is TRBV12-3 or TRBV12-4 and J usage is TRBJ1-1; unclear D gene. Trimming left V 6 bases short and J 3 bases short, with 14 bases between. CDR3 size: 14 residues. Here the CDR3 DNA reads TGTGCCAGCAGGCATAGCTACACGGACACTGAAGCTTTCTTT. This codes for CASRHSYTDTEAFF.

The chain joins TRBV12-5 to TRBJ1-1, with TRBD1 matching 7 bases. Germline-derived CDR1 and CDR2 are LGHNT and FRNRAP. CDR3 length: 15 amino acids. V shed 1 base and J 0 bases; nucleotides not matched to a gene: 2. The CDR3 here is CASGLGDRLNTEAFF. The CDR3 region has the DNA TGTGCTAGTGGTTTGGGGGACAGACTGAACACTGAAGCTTTCTTT.

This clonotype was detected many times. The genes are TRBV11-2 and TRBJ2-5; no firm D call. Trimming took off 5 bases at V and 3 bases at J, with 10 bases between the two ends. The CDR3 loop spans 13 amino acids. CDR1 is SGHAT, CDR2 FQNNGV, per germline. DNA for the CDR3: TGTGCCAGCAGCCGCTGGATAGAAGAGACCCAGTACTTC. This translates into CASSRWIEETQYF. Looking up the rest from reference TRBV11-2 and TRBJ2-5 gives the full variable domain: EAGVAQSPRYKIIEKRQSVAFWCNPISGHATLYWYQQILGQGPKLLIQFQNNGVVDDSQLPKDRFSAERLKGVDSTLKIQPAKLEDSAVYLCASSRWIEETQYFGPGTRLLVL.

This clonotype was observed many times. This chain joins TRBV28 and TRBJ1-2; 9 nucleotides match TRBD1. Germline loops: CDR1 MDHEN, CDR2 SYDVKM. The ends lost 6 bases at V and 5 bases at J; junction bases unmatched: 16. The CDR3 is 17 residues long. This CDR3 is CASSSTLPQGAEYGYTF. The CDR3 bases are TGTGCCAGCAGCTCAACCCTACCACAGGGGGCGGAATATGGCTACACCTTC.

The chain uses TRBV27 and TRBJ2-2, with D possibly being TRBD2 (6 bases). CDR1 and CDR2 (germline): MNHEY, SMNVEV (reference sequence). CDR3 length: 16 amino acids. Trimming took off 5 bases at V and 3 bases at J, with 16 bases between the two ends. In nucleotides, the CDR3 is TGTGCCAGCAGTCCCCGTCCCAGGAGGGACACCGGGGAGCTGTTTTTT. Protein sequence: CASSPRPRRDTGELFF.

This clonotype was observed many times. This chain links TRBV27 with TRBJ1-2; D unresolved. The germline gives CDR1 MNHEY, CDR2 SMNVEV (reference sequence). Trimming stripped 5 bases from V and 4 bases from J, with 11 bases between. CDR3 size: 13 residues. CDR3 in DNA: TGTGCCAGCAGTCCTTCATTGACCTATGGCTACACCTTC. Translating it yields CASSPSLTYGYTF.